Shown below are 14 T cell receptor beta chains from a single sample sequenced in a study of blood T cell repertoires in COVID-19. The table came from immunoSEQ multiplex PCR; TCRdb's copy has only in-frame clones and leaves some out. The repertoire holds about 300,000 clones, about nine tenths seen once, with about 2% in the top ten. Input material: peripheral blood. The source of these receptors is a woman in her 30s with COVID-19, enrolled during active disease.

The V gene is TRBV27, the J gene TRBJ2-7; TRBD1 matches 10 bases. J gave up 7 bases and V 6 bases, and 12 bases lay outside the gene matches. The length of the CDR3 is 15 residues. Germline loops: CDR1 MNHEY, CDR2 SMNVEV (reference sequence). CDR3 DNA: TGTGCCAGCAGCTCCCTAGGGACAGGGGTAAGGGAGCAGTACTTC. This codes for CASSSLGTGVREQYF.

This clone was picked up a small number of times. The CDR3, as DNA: TGTGCCAGCAGCCCCTACCCGGGGGAGACTAACTATGGCTACACCTTC. Its translation: CASSPYPGETNYGYTF. The chain combines TRBV7-9 with TRBJ1-2; D might be TRBD1 (5 bases). Germline CDR1 and CDR2: SEHNR and FQNEAQ (reference sequence). V was trimmed by 5 bases and J by 0 bases, leaving 16 bases between them. The length of the CDR3 is 16 residues.

The CDR3 DNA is TGCGCCAGCGGGGGGACAGCTAATGAAAAACTGTTTTTT. Its translation is CASGGTANEKLFF. The chain recombines TRBV10-2 with TRBJ1-4, with TRBD1 identical over 7 bases. There are 13 residues in the CDR3. CDR1 WSHSY and CDR2 SAAADI come from the germline V gene. V trimming: 8 bases; J trimming: 3 bases; junction bases outside the gene matches: 3.

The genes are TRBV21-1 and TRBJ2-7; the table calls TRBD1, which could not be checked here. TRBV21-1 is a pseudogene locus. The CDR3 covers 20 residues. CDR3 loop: CASSKDNRQGALPETYEQYF. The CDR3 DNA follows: TGTGCCAGCAGCAAAGATAATAGGCAGGGGGCGCTCCCAGAGACCTACGAGCAGTACTTC.

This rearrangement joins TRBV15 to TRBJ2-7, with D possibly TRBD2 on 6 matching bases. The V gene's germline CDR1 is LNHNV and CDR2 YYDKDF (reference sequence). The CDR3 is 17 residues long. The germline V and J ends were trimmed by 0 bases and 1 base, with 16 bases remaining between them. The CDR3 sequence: CATSREVSSGSSYEQYF. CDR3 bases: TGTGCCACCAGCAGAGAGGTTTCAAGCGGGTCATCCTACGAGCAGTACTTC.

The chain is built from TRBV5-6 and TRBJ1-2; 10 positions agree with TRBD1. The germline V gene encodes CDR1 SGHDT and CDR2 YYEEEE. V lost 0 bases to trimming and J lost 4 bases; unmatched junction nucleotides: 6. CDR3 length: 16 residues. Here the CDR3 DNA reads TGTGCCAGCAGCTTGGGAGGGACAGGGGATATCTATGGCTACACCTTC. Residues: CASSLGGTGDIYGYTF.

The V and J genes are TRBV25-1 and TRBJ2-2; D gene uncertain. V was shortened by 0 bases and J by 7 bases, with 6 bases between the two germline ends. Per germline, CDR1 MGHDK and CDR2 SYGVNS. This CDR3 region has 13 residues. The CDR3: CASSEYSGGELFF. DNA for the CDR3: TGTGCCAGCAGTGAATACAGTGGCGGGGAGCTGTTTTTT.

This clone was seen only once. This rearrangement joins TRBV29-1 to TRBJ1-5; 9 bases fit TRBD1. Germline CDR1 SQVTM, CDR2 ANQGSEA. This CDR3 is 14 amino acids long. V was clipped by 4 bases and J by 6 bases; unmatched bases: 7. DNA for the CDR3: TGCAGCGTTGGGGACAGGGAAGGGGTTCAGCCCCAGCATTTT. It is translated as CSVGDREGVQPQHF. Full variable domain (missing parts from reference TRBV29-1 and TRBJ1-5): SAVISQKPSRDICQRGTSLTIQCQVDSQVTMMFWYRQQPGQSLTLIATANQGSEATYESGFVIDKFPISRPNLTFSTLTVSNMSPEDSSIYLCSVGDREGVQPQHFGDGTRLSIL.

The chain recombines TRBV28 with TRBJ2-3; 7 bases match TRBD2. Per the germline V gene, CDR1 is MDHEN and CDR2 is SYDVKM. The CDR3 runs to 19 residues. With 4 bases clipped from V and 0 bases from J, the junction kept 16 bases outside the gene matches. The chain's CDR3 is CASSSLESGINTSTDTQYF. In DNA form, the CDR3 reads TGTGCCAGCAGTTCCCTTGAGAGCGGGATAAACACTAGCACAGATACGCAGTATTTT.

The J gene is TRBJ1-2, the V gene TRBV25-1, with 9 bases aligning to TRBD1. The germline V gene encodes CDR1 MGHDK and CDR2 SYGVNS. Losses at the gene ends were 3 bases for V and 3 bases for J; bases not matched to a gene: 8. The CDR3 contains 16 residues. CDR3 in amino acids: CASSDGTGGFYYGYTF. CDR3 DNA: TGTGCCAGCAGTGATGGTACAGGGGGCTTCTACTATGGCTACACCTTC.

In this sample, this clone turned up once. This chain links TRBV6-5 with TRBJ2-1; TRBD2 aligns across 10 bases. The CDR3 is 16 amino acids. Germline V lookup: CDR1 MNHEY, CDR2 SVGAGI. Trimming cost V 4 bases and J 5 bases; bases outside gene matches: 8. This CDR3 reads CASSLELAGINNEQFF. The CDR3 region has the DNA TGTGCCAGCAGTTTGGAACTAGCGGGAATCAACAATGAGCAGTTCTTC.

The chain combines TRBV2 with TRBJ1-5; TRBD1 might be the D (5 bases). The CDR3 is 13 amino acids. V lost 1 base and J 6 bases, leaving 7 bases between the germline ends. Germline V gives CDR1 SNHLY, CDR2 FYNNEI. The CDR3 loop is CASSEVDTQPQHF. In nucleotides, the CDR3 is TGTGCCAGCAGTGAAGTGGACACTCAGCCCCAGCATTTT.

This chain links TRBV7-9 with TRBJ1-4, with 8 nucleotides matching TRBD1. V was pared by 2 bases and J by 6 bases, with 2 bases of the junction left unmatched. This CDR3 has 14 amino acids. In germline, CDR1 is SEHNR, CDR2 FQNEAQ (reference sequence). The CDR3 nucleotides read TGTGCCAGCAGCTTACAGGGGGCACATGAAAAACTGTTTTTT. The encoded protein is CASSLQGAHEKLFF.

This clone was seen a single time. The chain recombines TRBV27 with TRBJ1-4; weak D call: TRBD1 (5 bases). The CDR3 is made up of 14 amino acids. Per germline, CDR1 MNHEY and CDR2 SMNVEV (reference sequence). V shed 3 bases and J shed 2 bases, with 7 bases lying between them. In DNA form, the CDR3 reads TGTGCCAGCAGTTTTCAGGGTACTAATGAAAAACTGTTTTTT. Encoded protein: CASSFQGTNEKLFF.